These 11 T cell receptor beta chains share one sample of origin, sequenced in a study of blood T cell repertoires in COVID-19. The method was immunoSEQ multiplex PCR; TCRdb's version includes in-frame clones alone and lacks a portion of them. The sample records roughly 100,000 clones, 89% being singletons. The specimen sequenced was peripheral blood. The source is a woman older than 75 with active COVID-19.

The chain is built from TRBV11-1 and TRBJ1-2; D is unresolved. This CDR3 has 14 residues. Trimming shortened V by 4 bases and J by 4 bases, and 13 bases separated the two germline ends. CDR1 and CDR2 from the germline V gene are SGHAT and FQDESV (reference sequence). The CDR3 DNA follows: TGTGCCAGCAGCTCCCGGGAGCGTCCCTATGGCTACACCTTC. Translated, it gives CASSSRERPYGYTF.

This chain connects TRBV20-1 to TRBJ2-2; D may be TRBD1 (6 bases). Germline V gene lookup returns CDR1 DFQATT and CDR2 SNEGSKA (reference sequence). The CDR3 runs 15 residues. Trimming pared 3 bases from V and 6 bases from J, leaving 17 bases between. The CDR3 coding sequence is TGCAGTGCTAGTTCAGGGGACGCCGGGCCCGGGGAGCTGTTTTTT. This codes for CSASSGDAGPGELFF.

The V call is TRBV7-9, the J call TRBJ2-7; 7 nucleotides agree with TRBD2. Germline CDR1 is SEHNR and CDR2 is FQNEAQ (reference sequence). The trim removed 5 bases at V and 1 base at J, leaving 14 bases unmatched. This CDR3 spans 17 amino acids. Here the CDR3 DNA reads TGTGCCAGCAGCAAAGGGCGGGGCGGGAGTAGGTCCTACGAGCAGTACTTC. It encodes CASSKGRGGSRSYEQYF.

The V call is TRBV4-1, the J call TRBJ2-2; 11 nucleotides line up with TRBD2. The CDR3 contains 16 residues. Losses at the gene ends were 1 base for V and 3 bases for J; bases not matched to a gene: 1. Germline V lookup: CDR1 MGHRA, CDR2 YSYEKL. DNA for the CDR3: TGCGCCAGCAGCCAAGTAGCGGGAGGGGACACCGGGGAGCTGTTTTTT. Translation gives CASSQVAGGDTGELFF.

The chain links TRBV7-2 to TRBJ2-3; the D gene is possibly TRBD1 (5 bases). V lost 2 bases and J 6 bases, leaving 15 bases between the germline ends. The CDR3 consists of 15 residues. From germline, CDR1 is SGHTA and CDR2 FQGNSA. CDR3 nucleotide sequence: TGTGCCAGCAGCTTAAGGGGCCGACTGGGGGATACGCAGTATTTT. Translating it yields CASSLRGRLGDTQYF.

CDR3 region: CASSLFGTGIGPQHF. The DNA for the CDR3 is TGTGCCAGCAGCTTGTTCGGGACAGGGATAGGGCCCCAGCATTTT. The chain carries TRBV7-9 and TRBJ1-5; the match to TRBD1 covers 9 bases. The CDR3 runs to 15 residues. V gave up 3 bases and J gave up 9 bases; unmatched junction bases: 9. The germline V gene has CDR1 SEHNR and CDR2 FQNEAQ (reference sequence).

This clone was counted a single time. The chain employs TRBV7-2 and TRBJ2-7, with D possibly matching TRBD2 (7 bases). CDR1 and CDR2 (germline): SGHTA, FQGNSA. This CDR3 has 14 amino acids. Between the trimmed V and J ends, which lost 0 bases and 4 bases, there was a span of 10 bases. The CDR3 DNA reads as TGTGCCAGCAGCTTAGCCGGGGGGCGGTACGAGCAGTACTTC. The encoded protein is CASSLAGGRYEQYF.

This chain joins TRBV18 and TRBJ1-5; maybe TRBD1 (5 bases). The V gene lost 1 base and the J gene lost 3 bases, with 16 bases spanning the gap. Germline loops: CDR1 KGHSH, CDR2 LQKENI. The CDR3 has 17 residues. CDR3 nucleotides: TGTGCCAGCTCACCACGGGTTAAAGGGGTCCTCAATCAGCCCCAGCATTTT. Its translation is CASSPRVKGVLNQPQHF.

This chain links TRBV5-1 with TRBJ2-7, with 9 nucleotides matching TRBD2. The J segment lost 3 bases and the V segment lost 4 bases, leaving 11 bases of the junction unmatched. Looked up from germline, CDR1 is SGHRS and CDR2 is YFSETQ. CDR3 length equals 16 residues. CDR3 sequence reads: CASSPGLAVWVYEQYF. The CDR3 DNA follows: TGCGCCAGCAGCCCGGGACTAGCAGTCTGGGTCTACGAGCAGTACTTC.

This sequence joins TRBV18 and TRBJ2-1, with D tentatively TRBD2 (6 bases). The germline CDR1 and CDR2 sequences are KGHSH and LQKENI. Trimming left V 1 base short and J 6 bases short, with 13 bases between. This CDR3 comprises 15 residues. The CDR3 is CASSPQFEGGNEQFF. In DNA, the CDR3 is TGTGCCAGCTCACCACAGTTCGAGGGAGGCAATGAGCAGTTCTTC.

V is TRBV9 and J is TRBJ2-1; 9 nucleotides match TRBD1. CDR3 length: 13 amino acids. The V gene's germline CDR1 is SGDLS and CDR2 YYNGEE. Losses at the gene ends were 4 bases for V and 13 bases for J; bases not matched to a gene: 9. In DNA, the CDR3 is TGTGCCAGCAGCATTGGGCCGGGACAGGGTCAGTTCTTC. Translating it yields CASSIGPGQGQFF.